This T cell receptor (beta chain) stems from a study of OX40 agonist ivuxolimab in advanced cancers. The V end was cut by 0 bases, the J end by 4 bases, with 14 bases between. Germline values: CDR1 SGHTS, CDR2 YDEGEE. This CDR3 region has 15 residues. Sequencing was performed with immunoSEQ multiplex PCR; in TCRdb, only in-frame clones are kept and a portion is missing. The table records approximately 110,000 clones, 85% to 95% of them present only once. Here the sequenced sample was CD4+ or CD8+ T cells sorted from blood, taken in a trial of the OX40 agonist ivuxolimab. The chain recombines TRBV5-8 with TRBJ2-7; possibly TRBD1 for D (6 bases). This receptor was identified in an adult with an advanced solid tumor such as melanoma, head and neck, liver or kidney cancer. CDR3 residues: CASSLATGLGYEQYF. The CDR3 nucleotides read TGTGCCAGCAGCTTGGCGACAGGACTTGGATACGAGCAGTACTTC.